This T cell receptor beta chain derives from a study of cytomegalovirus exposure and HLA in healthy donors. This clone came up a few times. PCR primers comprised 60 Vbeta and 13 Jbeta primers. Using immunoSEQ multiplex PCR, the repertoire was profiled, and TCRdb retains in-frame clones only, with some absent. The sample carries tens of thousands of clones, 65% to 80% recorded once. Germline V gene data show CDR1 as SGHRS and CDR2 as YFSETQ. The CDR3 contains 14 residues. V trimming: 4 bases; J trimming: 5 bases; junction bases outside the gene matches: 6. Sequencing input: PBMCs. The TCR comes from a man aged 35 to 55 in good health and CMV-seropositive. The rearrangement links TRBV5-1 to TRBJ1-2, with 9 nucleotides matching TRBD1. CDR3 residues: CASSTGQGIYGYTF. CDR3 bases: TGCGCCAGCAGCACCGGACAGGGGATATATGGCTACACCTTC.